This T cell receptor (beta chain) was obtained from a study of cytomegalovirus exposure and HLA in healthy donors. Regarding the study as a whole: According to a later analysis, most TCR beta chains associated with CMV appeared HLA-restricted. One cluster of highly shared sequence variants probably arose as a sequencing artifact. In a later analysis, TCR association rates varied by HLA locus: DRB1 most, HLA-C fewest.

Germline CDR1 is SGHTA and CDR2 is FQGNSA. The trim removed 2 bases at V and 7 bases at J, leaving 7 bases unmatched. The CDR3 loop spans 15 amino acids. The study ran its PCR with 60 Vbeta and 13 Jbeta primers. This table comes from immunoSEQ multiplex PCR, and its TCRdb copy is limited to in-frame clones, with some not included. The table includes about 140,000 clones, roughly 82% detected once. About this clone: Its antigen is currently unknown.

This chain uses TRBV7-2 with TRBJ2-7; 11 bases are a match to TRBD2. The clonotype originates from a man between 18 and 29 years old in good health and CMV-seropositive. The sequenced sample consisted of PBMCs. The DNA of the CDR3 is TGTGCCAGCAGCTTAAGTAGCGGGAGGGCCTGGGAGCAGTACTTC. Its protein product is CASSLSSGRAWEQYF.